One and the same sample provided the 22 T cell receptor beta chains below, sequenced in a study of OX40 agonist ivuxolimab in advanced cancers. This table comes from immunoSEQ multiplex PCR, and its TCRdb copy is limited to in-frame clones, with some not included. This table has just over 60,000 clones, approximately 89% appearing once. The material was CD4+ or CD8+ T cells sorted from blood, obtained in a trial of the OX40 agonist ivuxolimab. Every receptor here comes from an adult with an advanced solid tumor such as melanoma, head and neck, liver or kidney cancer.

The chain is built from TRBV5-1 and TRBJ2-7, with 9 bases identical to TRBD1. The CDR3 has 21 amino acids. CDR1 and CDR2 from the germline V gene are SGHRS and YFSETQ. V was clipped by 3 bases and J by 3 bases; unmatched bases: 25. The CDR3 region is CASSSPVVSAPGQGPLYEQYF. CDR3 in DNA: TGCGCCAGCAGCTCCCCTGTCGTGTCTGCCCCGGGACAGGGCCCCCTCTACGAGCAGTACTTC. The full variable domain, with the rest looked up from reference TRBV5-1 and TRBJ2-7, is KAGVTQTPRYLIKTRGQQVTLSCSPISGHRSVSWYQQTPGQGLQFLFEYFSETQRNKGNFPGRFSGRQFSNSRSEMNVSTLELGDSALYLCASSSPVVSAPGQGPLYEQYFGPGTRLTVT.

This sequence joins TRBV12-5 and TRBJ1-5, with D perhaps TRBD1 (6 bases). In germline, CDR1 is LGHNT, CDR2 FRNRAP. This CDR3 region has 13 residues. The V and J ends lost 6 bases and 4 bases respectively, with 10 bases between them. Here the CDR3 reads CASGPGVNQPQHF. CDR3 coding DNA: TGTGCTAGTGGACCAGGGGTTAATCAGCCCCAGCATTTT.

The V and J genes are TRBV2 and TRBJ2-2; 10 bases are shared with TRBD1. Germline-derived CDR1 and CDR2 are SNHLY and FYNNEI. J was trimmed by 3 bases and V by 5 bases; bases with no gene match: 3. The CDR3 runs 15 residues. The CDR3 sequence is CASSSGTGDTGELFF. In nucleotides, the CDR3 is TGTGCCAGCAGTTCCGGGACAGGGGACACCGGGGAGCTGTTTTTT.

CDR3: CASSQGGGRANTGELFF. DNA for the CDR3: TGCGCCAGCAGCCAAGGAGGCGGGAGGGCGAACACCGGGGAGCTGTTTTTT. This chain joins TRBV4-3 and TRBJ2-2, with 9 positions matching TRBD2. CDR1 is LGHNA and CDR2 is YSLEER in the germline V gene. The CDR3 contains 17 residues. With 1 base clipped from V and 0 bases from J, the junction kept 3 bases outside the gene matches.

This chain links TRBV7-6 with TRBJ2-3; 9 bases map to TRBD2. J gave up 2 bases and V 1 base, and 4 bases lay outside the gene matches. CDR3 length: 16 residues. Germline V lookup: CDR1 SGHVS, CDR2 FNYEAQ. In DNA, the CDR3 is TGTGCCAGCAGCTTAGGGCTAGCGGGATACACAGATACGCAGTATTTT. Its protein is CASSLGLAGYTDTQYF.

This chain connects TRBV7-2 to TRBJ2-1; 7 positions agree with TRBD2. Unmatched junction bases numbered 7, after V lost 3 bases and J lost 8 bases. The CDR3 length is 14 residues. Germline V gene sequence: CDR1 SGHTA, CDR2 FQGNSA. CDR3 sequence: CASSFAGAGYEQFF. The CDR3 region has the DNA TGTGCCAGCAGCTTTGCGGGAGCCGGCTATGAGCAGTTCTTC.

This rearrangement joins TRBV28 to TRBJ2-1; D tentatively fits TRBD1 or TRBD2 (5 bases each). The CDR3 contains 15 residues. Trimming stripped 6 bases from V and 2 bases from J, with 14 bases between. Germline V gene data show CDR1 as MDHEN and CDR2 as SYDVKM. CDR3 DNA sequence: TGTGCCAGCAGGCCCGGGACGGGCACCTACAATGAGCAGTTCTTC. Translating gives CASRPGTGTYNEQFF.

The gene calls are TRBV19 and TRBJ1-4, with D tentatively TRBD1 (6 bases). The V gene's germline CDR1 is LNHDA and CDR2 SQIVND (reference sequence). Trimming shortened V by 5 bases and J by 1 base, and 11 bases separated the two germline ends. This CDR3 is built from 15 residues. In nucleotides, the CDR3 is TGTGCCAGTAGTGGGGGCTATCTAACTAATGAAAAACTGTTTTTT. Translation gives CASSGGYLTNEKLFF.

The V gene is TRBV7-6, the J gene TRBJ2-7, with D hard to call. This CDR3 comprises 11 residues. V gave up 4 bases and J gave up 7 bases, with 8 bases separating them. Germline assignment: CDR1 SGHVS and CDR2 FNYEAQ. CDR3 in amino acids: CASSSTGEQYF. The CDR3 coding sequence is TGTGCCAGCAGCTCAACTGGGGAGCAGTACTTC. The full variable domain, with the rest looked up from reference TRBV7-6 and TRBJ2-7, is GAGVSQSPRYKVTKRGQDVALRCDPISGHVSLYWYRQALGQGPEFLTYFNYEAQQDKSGLPNDRFSAERPEGSISTLTIQRTEQRDSAMYRCASSSTGEQYFGPGTRLTVT.

This rearrangement joins TRBV6-1 to TRBJ1-2; 8 bases align to TRBD1. There are 14 residues in the CDR3. Germline V CDR1 and CDR2: MNHNS, SASEGT. J gave up 7 bases and V 6 bases, and 10 bases lay outside the gene matches. CDR3 sequence reads: CASSPGQESAGYTF. The CDR3 DNA sequence: TGTGCCAGCAGCCCGGGACAGGAATCAGCTGGCTACACCTTC.

This chain links TRBV4-1 with TRBJ2-7; 10 nucleotides match TRBD1. The germline CDR1 and CDR2 sequences are MGHRA and YSYEKL. Trimming at V came to 0 bases and at J to 5 bases, leaving 10 bases not matched to a gene. The CDR3 length is 17 residues. CDR3: CASSQDRGTGVRNEQYF. CDR3 bases: TGCGCCAGCAGCCAAGATAGGGGGACAGGGGTAAGGAACGAGCAGTACTTC.

This chain connects TRBV4-3 to TRBJ1-1, with D hard to call. V was clipped by 0 bases and J by 1 base, with 18 bases between them. There are 18 residues in the CDR3. Germline CDR1 LGHNA, CDR2 YSLEER. The CDR3 spells CASSQEGYKSFANTEAFF. In DNA, the CDR3 is TGCGCCAGCAGCCAAGAGGGGTACAAGTCCTTTGCGAACACTGAAGCTTTCTTT.

V usage is TRBV7-9 and J usage is TRBJ2-5; D possibly corresponds to TRBD1 (6 bases). V was cut by 4 bases and J by 5 bases, with 17 bases left in between. The CDR3 runs to 15 residues. Germline V CDR1 and CDR2: SEHNR, FQNEAQ (reference sequence). CDR3 residues: CASSSVQGVLETQYF. The CDR3, as DNA: TGTGCCAGCAGCTCAGTACAGGGAGTCTTGGAGACCCAGTACTTC.

The J gene is TRBJ2-2, the V gene TRBV27; 7 bases fit TRBD1. The CDR3 contains 16 residues. The germline V gene has CDR1 MNHEY and CDR2 SMNVEV (reference sequence). V lost 3 bases, J lost 1 base, and 5 bases stayed unmatched. In nucleotides, the CDR3 is TGTGCCAGCAGTTTCTTGGGACAGAAGAACACCGGGGAGCTGTTTTTT. Translating gives CASSFLGQKNTGELFF.

The V gene is TRBV10-1, the J gene TRBJ2-1, with a tentative D call TRBD1 (6 bases). Trimming shortened V by 3 bases and J by 7 bases, and 13 bases separated the two germline ends. Germline V gives CDR1 WNHNN, CDR2 SYGVQD (reference sequence). The CDR3 contains 14 residues. The CDR3: CASSDLDSRNEQFF. Here the CDR3 DNA reads TGCGCCAGCAGTGATTTGGACAGTCGTAATGAGCAGTTCTTC.

The CDR3 loop is CASSIGAGELFF. The CDR3 nucleotides are TGTGCCAGCAGCATAGGCGCCGGGGAGCTGTTTTTT. The rearrangement links TRBV7-9 to TRBJ2-2; D remains ambiguous. The germline gives CDR1 SEHNR, CDR2 FQNEAQ (reference sequence). The CDR3 extends over 12 amino acids. V lost 5 bases, J lost 6 bases, and 7 bases lay in between.

This chain connects TRBV28 to TRBJ2-3, with TRBD2 identical over 7 bases. Germline assignment: CDR1 MDHEN and CDR2 SYDVKM. The CDR3 is made up of 15 amino acids. Losses at the gene ends were 7 bases for V and 0 bases for J; bases not matched to a gene: 7. The CDR3 loop reads CASTWEGMSTDTQYF. The CDR3 DNA reads TGTGCCAGCACCTGGGAGGGAATGAGCACAGATACGCAGTATTTT. Full variable domain (rest looked up from reference TRBV28 and TRBJ2-3): DVKVTQSSRYLVKRTGEKVFLECVQDMDHENMFWYRQDPGLGLRLIYFSYDVKMKEKGDIPEGYSVSREKKERFSLILESASTNQTSMYLCASTWEGMSTDTQYFGPGTRLTVL.

The J gene is TRBJ1-2, the V gene TRBV7-9; D possibly corresponds to TRBD1 (5 bases). CDR1 is SEHNR and CDR2 is FQNEAQ in the germline V gene (reference sequence). The CDR3 loop spans 15 amino acids. Trimming stripped 7 bases from V and 0 bases from J, with 15 bases between. The CDR3 region has the DNA TGTGCCAGCACCTATGGGGCGCAAGCTAACTATGGCTACACCTTC. This translates into CASTYGAQANYGYTF.

The chain has TRBV4-1 and TRBJ1-2; D is perhaps TRBD1 (5 bases). CDR1 is MGHRA and CDR2 is YSYEKL in the germline V gene. The CDR3 has 13 residues. Trimming shortened V by 4 bases and J by 4 bases, and 10 bases separated the two germline ends. In nucleotides, the CDR3 is TGCGCCAGCAGCCTACCTGGGACCTATGGCTACACCTTC. It specifies CASSLPGTYGYTF.

This chain connects TRBV9 to TRBJ1-4, with 11 positions matching TRBD1. V dropped 0 bases and J dropped 9; count of bases not matched to a gene: 4. CDR1 SGDLS and CDR2 YYNGEE come from the germline V gene. CDR3 length equals 15 residues. The CDR3 protein is CASSVAGQGGQKLFF. CDR3 DNA sequence: TGTGCCAGCAGCGTAGCGGGACAGGGGGGGCAAAAACTGTTTTTT.

This clone was seen only once. The V call is TRBV4-2, the J call TRBJ2-7, with D tentatively TRBD2 (5 bases). Germline V gives CDR1 LGHNA, CDR2 YNFKEQ. The length of the CDR3 is 17 residues. Trimming removed 3 bases from V and 5 bases from J, with 23 bases in between. The CDR3 loop is CASSHTSGKSLGHEQYF. The CDR3 DNA reads TGTGCCAGCAGCCACACCTCTGGAAAATCACTAGGACACGAGCAGTACTTC.

This rearrangement joins TRBV6-5 to TRBJ1-1; TRBD1 might be the D (5 bases). The CDR3 length is 15 residues. The germline gives CDR1 MNHEY, CDR2 SVGAGI. V shed 0 bases and J shed 2 bases, with 10 bases lying between them. The CDR3 sequence: CASSYSIGENTEAFF. The CDR3 nucleotides are TGTGCCAGCAGTTACTCGATAGGGGAAAACACTGAAGCTTTCTTT.